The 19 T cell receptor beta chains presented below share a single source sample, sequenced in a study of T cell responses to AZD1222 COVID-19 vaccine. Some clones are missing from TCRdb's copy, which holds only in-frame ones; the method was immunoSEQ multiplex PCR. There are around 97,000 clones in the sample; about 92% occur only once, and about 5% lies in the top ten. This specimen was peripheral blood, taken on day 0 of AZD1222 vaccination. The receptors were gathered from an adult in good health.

The CDR3 spells CASSPRNNYGYTF. DNA of the CDR3: TGTGCCAGCAGCCCCCGGAATAACTATGGCTACACCTTC. This sequence joins TRBV9 and TRBJ1-2; D ambiguous. There are 13 residues in the CDR3. The germline V gene has CDR1 SGDLS and CDR2 YYNGEE. The V gene lost 4 bases and the J gene lost 1 base, with 8 bases spanning the gap.

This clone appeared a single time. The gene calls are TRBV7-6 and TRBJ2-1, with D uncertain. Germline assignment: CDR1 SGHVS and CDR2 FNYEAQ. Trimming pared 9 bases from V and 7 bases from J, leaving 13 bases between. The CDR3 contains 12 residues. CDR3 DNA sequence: TGTGCCAGTTCCGGCCCCGTGAATGAGCAGTTCTTC. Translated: CASSGPVNEQFF.

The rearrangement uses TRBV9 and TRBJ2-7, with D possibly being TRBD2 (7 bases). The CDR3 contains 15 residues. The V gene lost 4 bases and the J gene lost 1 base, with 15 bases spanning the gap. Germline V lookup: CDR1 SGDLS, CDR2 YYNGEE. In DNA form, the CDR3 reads TGTGCCAGCAGCCGGGGGGCAGCAAATTCCTACGAGCAGTACTTC. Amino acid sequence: CASSRGAANSYEQYF. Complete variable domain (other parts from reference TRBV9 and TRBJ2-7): DSGVTQTPKHLITATGQRVTLRCSPRSGDLSVYWYQQSLDQGLQFLIQYYNGEERAKGNILERFSAQQFPDLHSELNLSSLELGDSALYFCASSRGAANSYEQYFGPGTRLTVT.

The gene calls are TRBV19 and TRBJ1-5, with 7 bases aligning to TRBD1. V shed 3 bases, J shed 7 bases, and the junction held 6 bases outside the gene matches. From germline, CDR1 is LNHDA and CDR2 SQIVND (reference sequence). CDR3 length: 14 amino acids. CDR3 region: CASSIQGTAQPQHF. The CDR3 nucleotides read TGTGCCAGTAGTATCCAGGGGACAGCACAGCCCCAGCATTTT.

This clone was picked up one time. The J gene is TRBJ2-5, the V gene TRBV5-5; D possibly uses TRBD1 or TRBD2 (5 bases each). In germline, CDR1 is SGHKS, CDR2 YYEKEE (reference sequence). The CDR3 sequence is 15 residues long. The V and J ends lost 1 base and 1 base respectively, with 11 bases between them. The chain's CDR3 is CASSLFGTVQETQYF. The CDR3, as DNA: TGTGCCAGCAGCTTGTTCGGGACGGTCCAAGAGACCCAGTACTTC.

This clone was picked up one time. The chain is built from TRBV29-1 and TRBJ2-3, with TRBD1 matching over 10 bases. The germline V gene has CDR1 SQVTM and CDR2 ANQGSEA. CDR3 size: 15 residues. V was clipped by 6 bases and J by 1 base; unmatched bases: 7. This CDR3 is CSVFSGTGGTDTQYF. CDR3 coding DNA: TGCAGCGTCTTCTCCGGGACAGGGGGCACAGATACGCAGTATTTT.

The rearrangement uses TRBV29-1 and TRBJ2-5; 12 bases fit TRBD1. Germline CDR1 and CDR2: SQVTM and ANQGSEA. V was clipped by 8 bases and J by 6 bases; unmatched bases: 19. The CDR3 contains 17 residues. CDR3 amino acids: CSLTQGSGTGGVKTQYF. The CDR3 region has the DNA TGCAGCCTCACCCAAGGTTCCGGGACAGGGGGCGTAAAGACCCAGTACTTC.

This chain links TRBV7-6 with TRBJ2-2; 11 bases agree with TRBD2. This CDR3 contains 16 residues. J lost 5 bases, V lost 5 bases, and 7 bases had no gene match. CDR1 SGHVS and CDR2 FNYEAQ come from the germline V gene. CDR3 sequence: CASSPRPSGGTGELFF. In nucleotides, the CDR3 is TGTGCCAGCAGCCCGCGCCCTAGCGGGGGGACCGGGGAGCTGTTTTTT.

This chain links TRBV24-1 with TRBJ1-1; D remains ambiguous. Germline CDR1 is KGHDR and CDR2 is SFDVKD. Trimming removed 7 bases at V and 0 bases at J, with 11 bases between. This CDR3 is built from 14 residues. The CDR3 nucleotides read TGTGCCACCAGCCTGGGTCCCATGAACACTGAAGCTTTCTTT. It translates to CATSLGPMNTEAFF.

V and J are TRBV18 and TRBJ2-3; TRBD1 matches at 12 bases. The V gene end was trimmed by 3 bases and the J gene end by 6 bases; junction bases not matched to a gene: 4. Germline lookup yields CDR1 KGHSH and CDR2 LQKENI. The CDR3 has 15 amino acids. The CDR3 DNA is TGTGCCAGCTCACCGGGACAGGGGGCGTGGGATACGCAGTATTTT. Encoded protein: CASSPGQGAWDTQYF.

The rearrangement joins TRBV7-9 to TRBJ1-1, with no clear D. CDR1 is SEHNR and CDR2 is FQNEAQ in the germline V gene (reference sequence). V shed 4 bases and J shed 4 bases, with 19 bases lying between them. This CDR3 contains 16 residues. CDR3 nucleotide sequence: TGTGCCAGCAGCTCCCCCACCCAGGTAGTGGGCACTGAAGCTTTCTTT. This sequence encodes CASSSPTQVVGTEAFF.

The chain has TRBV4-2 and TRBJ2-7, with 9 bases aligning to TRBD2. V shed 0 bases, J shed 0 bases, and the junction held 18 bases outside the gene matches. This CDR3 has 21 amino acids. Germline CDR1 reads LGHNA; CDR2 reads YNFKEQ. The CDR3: CASSQDEARASGATLSYEQYF. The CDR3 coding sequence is TGTGCCAGCAGCCAAGATGAGGCTAGGGCTAGCGGGGCGACACTCTCCTACGAGCAGTACTTC.

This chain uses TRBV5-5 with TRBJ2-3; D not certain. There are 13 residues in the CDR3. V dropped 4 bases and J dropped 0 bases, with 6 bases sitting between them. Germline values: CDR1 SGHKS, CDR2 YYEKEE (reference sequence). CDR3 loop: CASSPESTDTQYF. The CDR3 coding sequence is TGTGCCAGCAGCCCGGAGAGCACAGATACGCAGTATTTT. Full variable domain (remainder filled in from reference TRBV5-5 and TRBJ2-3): DAGVTQSPTHLIKTRGQQVTLRCSPISGHKSVSWYQQVLGQGPQFIFQYYEKEERGRGNFPDRFSARQFPNYSSELNVNALLLGDSALYLCASSPESTDTQYFGPGTRLTVL.

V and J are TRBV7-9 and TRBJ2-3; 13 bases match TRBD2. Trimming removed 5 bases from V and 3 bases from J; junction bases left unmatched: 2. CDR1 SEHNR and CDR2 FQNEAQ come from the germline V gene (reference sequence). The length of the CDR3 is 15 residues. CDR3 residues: CASSAGLAGTDTQYF. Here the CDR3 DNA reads TGTGCCAGCAGCGCGGGACTAGCGGGAACAGATACGCAGTATTTT.

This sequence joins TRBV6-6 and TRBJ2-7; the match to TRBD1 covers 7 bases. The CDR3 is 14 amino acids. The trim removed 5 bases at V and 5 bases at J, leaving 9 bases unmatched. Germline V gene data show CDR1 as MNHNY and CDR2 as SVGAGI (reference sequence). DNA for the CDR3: TGTGCCAGCAGTGACCCGACAGGGTTCGACGAGCAGTACTTC. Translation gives CASSDPTGFDEQYF.

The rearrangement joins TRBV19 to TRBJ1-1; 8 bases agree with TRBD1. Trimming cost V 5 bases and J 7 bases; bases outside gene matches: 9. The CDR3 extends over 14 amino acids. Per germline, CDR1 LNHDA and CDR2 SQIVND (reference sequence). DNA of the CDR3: TGTGCCAGTAGTGTCCCGGACAGGGTCGGTGAAGCTTTCTTT. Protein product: CASSVPDRVGEAFF.

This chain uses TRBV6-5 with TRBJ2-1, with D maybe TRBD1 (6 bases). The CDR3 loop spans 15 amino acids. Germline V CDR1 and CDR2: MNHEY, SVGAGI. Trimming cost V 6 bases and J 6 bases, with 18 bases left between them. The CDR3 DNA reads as TGTGCCAGCAGGGATTTCCAGGGGTGGAGCAATGAGCAGTTCTTC. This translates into CASRDFQGWSNEQFF.

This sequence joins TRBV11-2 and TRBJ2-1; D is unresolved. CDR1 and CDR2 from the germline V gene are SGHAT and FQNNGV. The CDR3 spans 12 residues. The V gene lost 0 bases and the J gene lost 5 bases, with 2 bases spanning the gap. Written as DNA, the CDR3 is TGTGCCAGCAGCTTAGAAGACAATGAGCAGTTCTTC. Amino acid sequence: CASSLEDNEQFF.

The CDR3 here is CASNPQGQGGYNEQFF. CDR3 DNA: TGCGCCAGCAACCCGCAGGGACAGGGGGGATACAATGAGCAGTTCTTC. This chain links TRBV5-1 with TRBJ2-1; 11 bases align to TRBD1. CDR1 and CDR2 from the germline V gene are SGHRS and YFSETQ. With V trimmed by 6 bases and J by 4 bases, 9 bases remained unmatched. The CDR3 totals 16 residues.